This T cell receptor (beta chain) came from a study of OX40 agonist ivuxolimab in advanced cancers. Broader study findings: At 0.1 to 3.0 mg/kg, clonal expansion of CD4+ and CD8+ blood T cells had occurred by week 6.

TCRdb keeps only in-frame clones here, not all; method: immunoSEQ multiplex PCR. Of around 60,000 clones in the sample, 80% to 90% were seen once. In germline, CDR1 is MNHEY, CDR2 SMNVEV (reference sequence). The CDR3 extends over 14 amino acids. Trimming took off 5 bases at V and 1 base at J, with 11 bases between the two ends. For this clone: The antigen is undetermined.

The chain joins TRBV27 to TRBJ1-1; D not certain. This specimen consisted of CD4+ or CD8+ T cells sorted from blood, obtained in a trial of the OX40 agonist ivuxolimab. This TCR came from an adult with an advanced solid tumor such as melanoma, head and neck, liver or kidney cancer. CDR3 region: CASSGIGGNTEAFF. The DNA for the CDR3 is TGTGCCAGCAGTGGCATTGGTGGGAACACTGAAGCTTTCTTT.